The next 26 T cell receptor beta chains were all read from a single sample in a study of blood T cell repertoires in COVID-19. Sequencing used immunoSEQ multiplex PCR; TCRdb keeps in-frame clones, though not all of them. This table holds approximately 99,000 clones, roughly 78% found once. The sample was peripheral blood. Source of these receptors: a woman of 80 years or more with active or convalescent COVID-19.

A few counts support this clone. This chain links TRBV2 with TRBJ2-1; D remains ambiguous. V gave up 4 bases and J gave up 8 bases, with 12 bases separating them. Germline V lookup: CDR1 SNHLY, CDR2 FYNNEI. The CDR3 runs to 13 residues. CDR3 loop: CASSGDLSDEQFF. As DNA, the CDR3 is TGTGCCAGCAGTGGTGATTTGAGCGATGAGCAGTTCTTC.

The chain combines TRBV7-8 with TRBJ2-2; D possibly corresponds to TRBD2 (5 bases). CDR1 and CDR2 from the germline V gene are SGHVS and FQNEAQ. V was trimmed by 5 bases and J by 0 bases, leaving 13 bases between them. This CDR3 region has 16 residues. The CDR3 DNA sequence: TGTGCCAGCAGCCACCGGGGAGAGGCGAACACCGGGGAGCTGTTTTTT. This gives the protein CASSHRGEANTGELFF.

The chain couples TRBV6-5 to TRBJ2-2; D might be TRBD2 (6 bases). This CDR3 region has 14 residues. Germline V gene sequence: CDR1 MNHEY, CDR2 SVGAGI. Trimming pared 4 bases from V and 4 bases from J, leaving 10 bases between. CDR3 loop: CASSWDSGTGELFF. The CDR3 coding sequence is TGTGCCAGCAGTTGGGACTCCGGCACCGGGGAGCTGTTTTTT.

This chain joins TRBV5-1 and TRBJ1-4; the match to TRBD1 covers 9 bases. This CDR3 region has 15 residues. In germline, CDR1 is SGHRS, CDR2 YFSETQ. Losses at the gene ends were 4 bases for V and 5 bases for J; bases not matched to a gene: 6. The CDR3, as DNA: TGCGCCAGCAGCGATCTAGGGACAGGGAATGAAAAACTGTTTTTT. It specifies CASSDLGTGNEKLFF.

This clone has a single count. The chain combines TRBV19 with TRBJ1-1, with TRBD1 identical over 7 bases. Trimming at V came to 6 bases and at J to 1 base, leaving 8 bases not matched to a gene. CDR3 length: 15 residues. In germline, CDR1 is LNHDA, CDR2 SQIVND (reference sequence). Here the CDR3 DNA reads TGTGCCAGTAGAACTGGACAGGCCCCGAACACTGAAGCTTTCTTT. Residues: CASRTGQAPNTEAFF.

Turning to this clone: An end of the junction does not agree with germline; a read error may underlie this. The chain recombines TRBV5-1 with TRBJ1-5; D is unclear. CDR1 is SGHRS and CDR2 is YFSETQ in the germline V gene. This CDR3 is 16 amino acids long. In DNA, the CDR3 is TGTGCCAGCAGCTTGGTTTGGGAGATAGGCAATCAGCCCCAGCATTTT. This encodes CASSLVWEIGNQPQHF.

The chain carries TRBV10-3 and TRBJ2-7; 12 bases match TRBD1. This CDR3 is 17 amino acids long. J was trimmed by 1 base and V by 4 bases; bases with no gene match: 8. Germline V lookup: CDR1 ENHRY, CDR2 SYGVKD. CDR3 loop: CAISGGLGQGASYEQYF. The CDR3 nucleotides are TGTGCCATCAGTGGGGGCCTGGGACAGGGGGCTTCCTACGAGCAGTACTTC.

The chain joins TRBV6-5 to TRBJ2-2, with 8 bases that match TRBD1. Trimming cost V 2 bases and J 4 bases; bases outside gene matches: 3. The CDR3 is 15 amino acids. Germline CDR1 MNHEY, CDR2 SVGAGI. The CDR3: CASSYAGTGTGELFF. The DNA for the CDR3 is TGTGCCAGCAGTTACGCTGGGACAGGCACCGGGGAGCTGTTTTTT.

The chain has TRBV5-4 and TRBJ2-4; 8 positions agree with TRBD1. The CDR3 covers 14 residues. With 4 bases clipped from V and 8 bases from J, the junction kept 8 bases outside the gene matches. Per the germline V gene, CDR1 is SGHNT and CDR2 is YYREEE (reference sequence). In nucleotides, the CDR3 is TGTGCCAGCAGCCCATACAGGGGGTGGGACATTCAGTACTTC. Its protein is CASSPYRGWDIQYF. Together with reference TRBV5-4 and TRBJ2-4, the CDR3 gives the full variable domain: ETGVTQSPTHLIKTRGQQVTLRCSSQSGHNTVSWYQQALGQGPQFIFQYYREEENGRGNFPPRFSGLQFPNYSSELNVNALELDDSALYLCASSPYRGWDIQYFGAGTRLSVL.

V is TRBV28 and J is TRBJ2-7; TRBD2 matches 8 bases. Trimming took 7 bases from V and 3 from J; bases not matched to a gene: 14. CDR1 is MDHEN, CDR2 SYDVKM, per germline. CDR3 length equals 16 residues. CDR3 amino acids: CASNTASAGGSYEQYF. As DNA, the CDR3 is TGTGCCAGCAACACGGCTTCGGCGGGAGGAAGCTACGAGCAGTACTTC.

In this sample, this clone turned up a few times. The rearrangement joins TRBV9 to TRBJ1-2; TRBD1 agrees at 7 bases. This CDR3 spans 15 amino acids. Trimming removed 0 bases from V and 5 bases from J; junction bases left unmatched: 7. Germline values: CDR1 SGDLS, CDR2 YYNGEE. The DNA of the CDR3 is TGTGCCAGCAGCGTAGGACAGGGAGGCTTGTATGGCTACACCTTC. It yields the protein CASSVGQGGLYGYTF.

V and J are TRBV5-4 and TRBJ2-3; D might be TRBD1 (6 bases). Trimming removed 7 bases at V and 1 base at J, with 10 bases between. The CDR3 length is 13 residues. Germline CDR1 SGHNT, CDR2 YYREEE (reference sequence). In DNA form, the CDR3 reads TGTGCCAGCGGCGCAGGGGGCACAGATACGCAGTATTTT. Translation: CASGAGGTDTQYF.

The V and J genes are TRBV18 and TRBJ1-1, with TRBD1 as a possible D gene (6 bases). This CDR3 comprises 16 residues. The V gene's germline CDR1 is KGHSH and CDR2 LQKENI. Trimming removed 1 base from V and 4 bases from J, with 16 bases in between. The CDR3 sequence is CASSPLKVQGATEAFF. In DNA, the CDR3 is TGTGCCAGCTCACCACTGAAAGTACAGGGAGCCACTGAAGCTTTCTTT.

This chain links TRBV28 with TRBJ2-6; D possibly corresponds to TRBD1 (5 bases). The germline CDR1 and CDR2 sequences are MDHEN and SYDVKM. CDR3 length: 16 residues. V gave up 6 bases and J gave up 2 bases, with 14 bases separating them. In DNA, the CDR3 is TGTGCCAGCAGCAAACTCAGGGAAGCTGGGGCCAACGTCCTGACTTTC. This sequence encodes CASSKLREAGANVLTF.

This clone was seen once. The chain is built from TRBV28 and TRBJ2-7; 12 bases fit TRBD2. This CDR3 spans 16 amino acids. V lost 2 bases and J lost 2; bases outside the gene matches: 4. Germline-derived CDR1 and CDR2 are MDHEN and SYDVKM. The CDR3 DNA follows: TGTGCCAGCAGTTTAAGGACTAGCGGGAACACCTACGAGCAGTACTTC. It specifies CASSLRTSGNTYEQYF. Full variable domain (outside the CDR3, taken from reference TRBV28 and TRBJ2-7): DVKVTQSSRYLVKRTGEKVFLECVQDMDHENMFWYRQDPGLGLRLIYFSYDVKMKEKGDIPEGYSVSREKKERFSLILESASTNQTSMYLCASSLRTSGNTYEQYFGPGTRLTVT.

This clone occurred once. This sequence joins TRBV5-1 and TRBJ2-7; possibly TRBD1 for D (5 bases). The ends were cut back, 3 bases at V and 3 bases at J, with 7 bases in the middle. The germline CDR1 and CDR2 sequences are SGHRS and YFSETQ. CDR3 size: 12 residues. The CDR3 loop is CASSSTGYEQYF. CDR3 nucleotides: TGCGCCAGCAGCTCAACAGGCTACGAGCAGTACTTC.

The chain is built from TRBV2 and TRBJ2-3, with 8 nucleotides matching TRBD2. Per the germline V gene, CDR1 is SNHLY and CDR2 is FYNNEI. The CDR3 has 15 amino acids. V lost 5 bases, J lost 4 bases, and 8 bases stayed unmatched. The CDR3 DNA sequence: TGTGCCAGCAGTTTACTAGCGGTGGGGGCAGATACGCAGTATTTT. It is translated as CASSLLAVGADTQYF.

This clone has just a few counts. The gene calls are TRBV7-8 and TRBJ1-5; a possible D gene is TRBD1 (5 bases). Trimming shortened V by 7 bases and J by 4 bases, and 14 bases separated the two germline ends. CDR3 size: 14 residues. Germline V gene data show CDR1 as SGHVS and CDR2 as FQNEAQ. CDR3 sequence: CASTNGGGNQPQHF. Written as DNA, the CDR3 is TGTGCCAGCACCAACGGGGGAGGGAATCAGCCCCAGCATTTT.

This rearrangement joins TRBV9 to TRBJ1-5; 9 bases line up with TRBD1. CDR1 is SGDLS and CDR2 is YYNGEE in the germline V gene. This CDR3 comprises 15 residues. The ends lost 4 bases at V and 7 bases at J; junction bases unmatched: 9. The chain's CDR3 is CASSQTGGPGQPQHF. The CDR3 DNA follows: TGTGCCAGCAGCCAAACAGGGGGCCCAGGGCAGCCCCAGCATTTT.

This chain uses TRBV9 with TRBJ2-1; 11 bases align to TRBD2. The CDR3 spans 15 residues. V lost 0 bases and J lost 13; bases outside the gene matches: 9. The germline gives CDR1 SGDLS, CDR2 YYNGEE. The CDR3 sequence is CASSVVGTSGGEQFF. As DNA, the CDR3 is TGTGCCAGCAGCGTAGTTGGGACTAGCGGTGGAGAACAGTTCTTC. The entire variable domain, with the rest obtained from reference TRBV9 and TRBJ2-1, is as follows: DSGVTQTPKHLITATGQRVTLRCSPRSGDLSVYWYQQSLDQGLQFLIQYYNGEERAKGNILERFSAQQFPDLHSELNLSSLELGDSALYFCASSVVGTSGGEQFFGPGTRLTVL.

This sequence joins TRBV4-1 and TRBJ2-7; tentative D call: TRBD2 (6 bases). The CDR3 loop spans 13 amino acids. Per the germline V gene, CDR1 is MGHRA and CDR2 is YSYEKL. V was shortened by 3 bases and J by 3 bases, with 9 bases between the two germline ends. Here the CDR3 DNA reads TGCGCCAGCAGCCAGGGGGGAGTCTACGAGCAGTACTTC. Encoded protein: CASSQGGVYEQYF.

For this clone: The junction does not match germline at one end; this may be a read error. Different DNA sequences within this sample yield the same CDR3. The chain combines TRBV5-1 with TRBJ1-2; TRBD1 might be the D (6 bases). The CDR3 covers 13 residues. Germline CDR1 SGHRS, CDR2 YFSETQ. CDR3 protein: CASSLDSNYGYTF. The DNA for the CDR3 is TGTGCCAGCAGCCTGGACAGCAACTATGGCTACACCTTC.

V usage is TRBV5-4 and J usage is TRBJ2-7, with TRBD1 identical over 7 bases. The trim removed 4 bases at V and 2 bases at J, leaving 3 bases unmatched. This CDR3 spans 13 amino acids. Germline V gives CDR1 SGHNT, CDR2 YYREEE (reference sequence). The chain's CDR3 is CASSRDRTYEQYF. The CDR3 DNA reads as TGTGCCAGCAGCCGGGACAGAACCTACGAGCAGTACTTC.

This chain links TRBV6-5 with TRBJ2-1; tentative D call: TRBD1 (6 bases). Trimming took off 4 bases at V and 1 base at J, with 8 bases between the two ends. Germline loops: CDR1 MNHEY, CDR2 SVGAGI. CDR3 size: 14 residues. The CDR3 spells CASSSGQSYNEQFF. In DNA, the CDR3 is TGTGCCAGCAGTTCCGGACAGTCCTACAATGAGCAGTTCTTC.

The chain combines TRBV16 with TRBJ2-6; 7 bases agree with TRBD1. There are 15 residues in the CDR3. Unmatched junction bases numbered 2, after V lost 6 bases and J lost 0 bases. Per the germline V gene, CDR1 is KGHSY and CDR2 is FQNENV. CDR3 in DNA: TGTGCCAGCAGAGGGGGCCTCTCTGGGGCCAACGTCCTGACTTTC. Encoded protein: CASRGGLSGANVLTF.

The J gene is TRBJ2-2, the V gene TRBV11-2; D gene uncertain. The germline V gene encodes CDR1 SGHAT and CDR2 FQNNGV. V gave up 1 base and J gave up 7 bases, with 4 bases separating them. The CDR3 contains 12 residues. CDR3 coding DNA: TGTGCCAGCAGCTTAGTACACGGGGAGCTGTTTTTT. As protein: CASSLVHGELFF.